This paragraph reports one T cell receptor beta chain. CDR3 length: 15 residues. Germline V CDR1 and CDR2: SNHLY, FYNNEI. V was cut by 7 bases and J by 5 bases, with 17 bases left in between. The entry originates in a study of technical replicates of blood from several donors. TCRdb keeps only in-frame clones here, not all; method: immunoSEQ multiplex PCR. Among roughly 100,000 clones listed, under 97% were seen once. This TCR was recovered from a human donor in good health. Sequenced sample: T cells isolated from PBMCs. The J gene is TRBJ1-4, the V gene TRBV2; D gene uncertain. CDR3 sequence reads: CASNEESEGNEKLFF. The DNA of the CDR3 is TGTGCCAGCAATGAGGAATCGGAGGGAAATGAAAAACTGTTTTTT.